The entry below gives a single TCR beta chain sequence along with its context. The data are from a study of OX40 agonist ivuxolimab in advanced cancers. About the study: Ivuxolimab is a fully human IgG2 antibody that activates OX40 (CD134). The dose-escalation cohort had hepatocellular carcinoma, melanoma, renal cell or head and neck cancer.

Per germline, CDR1 SGHRS and CDR2 YFSETQ. V gave up 4 bases and J gave up 3 bases, with 11 bases separating them. CDR3 length equals 14 residues. Assay used: immunoSEQ multiplex PCR; TCRdb lists only in-frame clones, some missing. Here the sample spans about 8,300 clones, 55% to 85% being singletons. Material: CD4+ or CD8+ T cells sorted from blood, obtained in a trial of the OX40 agonist ivuxolimab. The chain joins TRBV5-1 to TRBJ2-1; no clear D. The sequence derives from an adult with an advanced solid tumor such as melanoma, head and neck, liver or kidney cancer. The CDR3 is CASSPPPSYNEQFF. CDR3 sequence (DNA): TGCGCCAGCAGCCCCCCGCCCAGCTACAATGAGCAGTTCTTC.